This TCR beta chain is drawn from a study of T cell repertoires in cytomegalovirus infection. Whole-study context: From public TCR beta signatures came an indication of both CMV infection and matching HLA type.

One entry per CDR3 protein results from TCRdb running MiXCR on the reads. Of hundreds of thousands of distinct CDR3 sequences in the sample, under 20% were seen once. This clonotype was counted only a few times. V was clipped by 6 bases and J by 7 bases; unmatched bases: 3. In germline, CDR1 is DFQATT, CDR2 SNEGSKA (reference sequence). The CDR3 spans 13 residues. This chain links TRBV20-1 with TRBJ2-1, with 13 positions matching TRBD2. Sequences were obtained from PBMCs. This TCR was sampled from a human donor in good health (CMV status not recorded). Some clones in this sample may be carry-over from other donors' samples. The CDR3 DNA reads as TGCAGTGCAATGGGACTAGCGGGGAATGAGCAGTTCTTC. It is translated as CSAMGLAGNEQFF.